This TCR beta chain was identified during a study of graft-versus-host responses after intestinal transplantation (dated by TCRdb to about 2021). Broadly, across the study: Recipients received multivisceral, liver-intestinal, or isolated intestinal transplants. Every recipient was given anti-thymocyte globulin induction, followed by around three years of maintenance tacrolimus and steroids. After intestinal transplantation, graft-versus-host and host-versus-graft alloreactive T cell clones in the graft, circulation and bone marrow were tracked using bulk TCR-beta CDR3 sequencing. Alloreactive clones were identified by sequencing pre-transplant mixed lymphocyte reaction products and comparing them with unstimulated pre-transplant donor and recipient T cells. The cohort enrolled some 23 intestinal transplant recipients including one retransplant, and a few patients lacking pretransplant specimens were excluded. Donor T cell macrochimerism was defined as a peak of at least 4% donor T cells among recipient peripheral blood mononuclear cells. Samples from a few later patients were sequenced in-house on an Illumina MiSeq with MiXCR processing rather than by the commercial service. Findings and caveats that apply to the study as a whole: Peak levels of circulating GvH clones were associated with declines in HvG clones early after transplant. In patients with donor T cell macrochimerism, the allografts had high GvH to HvG T cell clonal ratios. The relatively low number and heterogeneity of intestinal transplant patients limited the conclusions. GvH clones were detected in recipient bone marrow, and some appeared earlier in ileal mucosa or blood, consistent with an intestinal mucosal origin.

The library was built by means of the immunoSEQ multiplex PCR assay. For most patients, genomic DNA was isolated with the Qiagen DNeasy Blood and Tissue Kit and shipped frozen to Adaptive Biotechnologies for TCR sequencing. For most patients, high-throughput TCR-beta CDR3 sequencing of genomic DNA was performed by Adaptive Biotechnologies. In the paper's pipeline: TCR sequencing data for some 19 patients were retrieved from Adaptive's ImmunoSEQ software; a few other patients were processed with MiXCR and VDJtools. CD4 versus CD8 sorting errors were corrected by removing sequences found in both subsets at a frequency ratio below 5:1. Because the origin of CDR3 nucleotide sequences shared between donor and recipient could not be assigned, those sequences were removed. To count as alloreactive, a clone needed at least 2-fold expansion over unstimulated cells and a minimum CFSE-low frequency of 0.002% (template counts) or 0.001% (read counts). A clone was considered mappable if detected in the sequenced pre-transplant spleen, lymph node, or MLR CFSE-low populations of the donor or recipient. Cumulative frequency of alloreactive clones was calculated as a percentage of all sequences weighted by copy number. TCRdb stores this immuneACCESS table with in-frame sequences only. Part of the clones is absent; in the studies checked, under half of the shortfall reflects unresolved V genes, and no reason is known for the rest. D and trimming were read from the DNA, whereas the V and J calls and clone size are those reported in that table. This sample lists 10,000 or so clones; roughly 31% were detected once. The ten largest make up around 1.8% of the sample.

As regards this clone: No much larger clone is present one base from it, and per-base qualities are unavailable.

Reading the germline V gene gives CDR1 SGHRS and CDR2 YFSETQ. From the cysteine through the phenylalanine, the CDR3 covers 18 amino acids. The retained sequence is limited to the CDR3, 54 bases, with the frame set at the first base. The germline V end is reduced by 6 bases and the J end by 2 bases; junction bases left unmatched: 11. Reading the label with the study, this specimen's time point is: cells obtained before transplantation from donor or recipient. Mixed lymphocyte reactions plated approximately 200,000 CFSE-labeled pre-transplant responders with approximately 200,000 irradiated violet-dye-labeled stimulators and were cultured for around six days. Proliferating CD3+CD4+CFSE-low and CD3+CD8+CFSE-low responder cells were FACS-sorted on a BD Influx sorter after the mixed lymphocyte reaction.

The clonotype originates from a human patient who was an organ donor for intestinal transplantation. Sequenced here: alloreactive CD4+ T cells from a mixed lymphocyte reaction culture, sampled before transplantation. The cell subset or site label of this sample denotes: CFSE-low proliferating T cells sorted from roughly six-day pre-transplant mixed lymphocyte reaction (GvH or HvG direction). The chain couples TRBV5-1 to TRBJ2-6, and 10 junctional nucleotides match TRBD1. The CDR3 corresponds to CASTHLPGQGTGANVLTF. Here is the DNA: TGCGCCAGCACCCACCTCCCGGGACAGGGGACTGGGGCCAACGTCCTGACTTTC.